Listed below are T cell receptor beta chains from one sample, sequenced in a study of blood T cell repertoires in COVID-19. Sequencing was performed with immunoSEQ multiplex PCR; in TCRdb, only in-frame clones are kept and a portion is missing. The table shows about 160,000 clones, with about 86% occurring only once. The sequencing input was peripheral blood. These receptors came from a woman older than 75 with acute or convalescent COVID-19. Both conserved end residues are trimmed from each CDR3. The D gene is left open where the match is weak.

TRBD1,TRBV18,ASSPPSTGLSGYT
TRBD1,TRBV4-3,ASSQVTGGTDTQY
-,TRBV11-2,ASSRTSGDTDTQY
-,TRBV27,ASSQARGIF
-,TRBV27,ASSRKTGRAF
-,TRBV6-5,ASSYFPLRQY
-,TRBV4-2,ASSQGGTNSYNEQF
TRBD1,TRBV6-6,ASSFDRGDQPQH
TRBD2,TRBV28,ASSFPIAGGGTDTQY
TRBD2,TRBV18,ASSSFSAGTSGYNEQF
-,TRBV10-3,AISENDSRYGYT
-,TRBV6-5,ASSYGEGDGYT
-,TRBV27,ASSFQSSPLH
TRBD1,TRBV19,ASRSPAGTGENSPLH
-,TRBV7-2,ASSLIEETQY
TRBD1,TRBV5-6,ASSRTGTEYEQY
TRBD1,TRBV9,ASSVEGTGTGELF
-,TRBV27,ASSLSHSSWTQY
-,TRBV10-3,AIRGQGPGELF
-,TRBV5-1,ASSLATGTYNEQF
-,TRBV6-2/TRBV6-3,ASSYSIAGDFSYEQY
TRBD2,TRBV6-2/TRBV6-3,ASSFLTSGGAIITDTQY
-,TRBV12-3/TRBV12-4,ASSSGLGGEAF
-,TRBV5-1,ASSQIQGLEQF
-,TRBV15,AVGGLEETQY
TRBD1,TRBV24-1,ATRPGTGGNTEAF
-,TRBV6-6,ASSSTSGEAF
-,TRBV13,ASSLESDHGYT
-,TRBV30,AWSASDRPNYGYT
-,TRBV7-2,ASSLDLGGYEQY
TRBD1,TRBV7-3,ASSAGTANTGELF
TRBD1,TRBV19,ASSIIGGVTEAF
TRBD2,TRBV7-9,ASSTDGAGGFEQY
-,TRBV2,ASSLSRDTEAF
-,TRBV7-9,ASSLAQGYSEEQY
-,TRBV5-6,ASSRTVTSGANVLT
TRBD2,TRBV20-1,SASRLARENEQF